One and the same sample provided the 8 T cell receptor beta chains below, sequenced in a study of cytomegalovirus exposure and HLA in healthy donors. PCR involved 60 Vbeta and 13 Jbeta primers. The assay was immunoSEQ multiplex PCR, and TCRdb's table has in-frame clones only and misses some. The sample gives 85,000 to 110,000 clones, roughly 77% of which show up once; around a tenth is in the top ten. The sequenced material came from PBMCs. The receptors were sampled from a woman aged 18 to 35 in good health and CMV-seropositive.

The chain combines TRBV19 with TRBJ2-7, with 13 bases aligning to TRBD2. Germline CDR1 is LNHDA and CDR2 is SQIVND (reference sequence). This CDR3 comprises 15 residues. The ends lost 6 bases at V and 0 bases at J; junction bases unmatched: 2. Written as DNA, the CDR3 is TGTGCCAGTAGGGGGACTAGCGGGGTCTCCTACGAGCAGTACTTC. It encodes CASRGTSGVSYEQYF.

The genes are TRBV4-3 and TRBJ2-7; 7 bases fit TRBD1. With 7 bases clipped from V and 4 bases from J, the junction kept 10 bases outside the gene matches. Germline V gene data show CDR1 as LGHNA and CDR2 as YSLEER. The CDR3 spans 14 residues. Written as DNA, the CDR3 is TGCGCCAGCACCCTTCGGACAGGACCTTACGAGCAGTACTTC. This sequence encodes CASTLRTGPYEQYF.

CDR3 protein: CASGGAQFEAFF. CDR3 nucleotides: TGTGCCAGCGGGGGGGCGCAATTTGAAGCTTTCTTT. The chain is built from TRBV27 and TRBJ1-1, with D perhaps TRBD1 (6 bases). V lost 8 bases, J lost 7 bases, and 14 bases lay in between. The CDR3 contains 12 residues. The germline gives CDR1 MNHEY, CDR2 SMNVEV (reference sequence).

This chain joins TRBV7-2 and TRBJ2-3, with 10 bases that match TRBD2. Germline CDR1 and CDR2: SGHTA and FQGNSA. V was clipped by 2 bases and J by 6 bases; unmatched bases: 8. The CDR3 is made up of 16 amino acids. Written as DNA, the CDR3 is TGTGCCAGCAGCTTACAACAGCGGGGGGGCGGGGATACGCAGTATTTT. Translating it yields CASSLQQRGGGDTQYF.

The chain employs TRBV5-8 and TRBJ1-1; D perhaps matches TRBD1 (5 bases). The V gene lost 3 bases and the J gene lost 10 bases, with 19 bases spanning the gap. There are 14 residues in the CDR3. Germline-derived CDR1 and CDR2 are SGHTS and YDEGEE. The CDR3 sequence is CASSWETGERGAFF. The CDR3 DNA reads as TGTGCCAGCAGCTGGGAAACAGGAGAACGAGGAGCTTTCTTT.

The CDR3 bases are TGTGCCAGCTCACCTTTACAGGGTCCTGAAGCTTTCTTT. Translating it yields CASSPLQGPEAFF. V is TRBV18 and J is TRBJ1-1, with a tentative D call TRBD1 (6 bases). V was pared by 3 bases and J by 6 bases, with 11 bases between. The CDR3 has 13 residues. Germline V CDR1 and CDR2: KGHSH, LQKENI.

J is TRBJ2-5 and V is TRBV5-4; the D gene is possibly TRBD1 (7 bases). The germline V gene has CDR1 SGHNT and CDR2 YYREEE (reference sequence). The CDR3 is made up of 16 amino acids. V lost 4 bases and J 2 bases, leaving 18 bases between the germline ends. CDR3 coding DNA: TGTGCCAGCAGCAAGCCTCGACAGGGACTTCAAGAGACCCAGTACTTC. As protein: CASSKPRQGLQETQYF.

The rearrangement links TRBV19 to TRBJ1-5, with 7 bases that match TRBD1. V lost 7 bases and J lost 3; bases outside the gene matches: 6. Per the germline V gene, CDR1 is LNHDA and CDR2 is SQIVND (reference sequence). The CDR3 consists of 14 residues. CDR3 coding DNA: TGTGCCAGTAAACAGGGGTTCCCCAATCAGCCCCAGCATTTT. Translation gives CASKQGFPNQPQHF.